A selection of T cell receptor beta chains follows, all from one sample in a study of technical replicates of blood from a handful of donors. The table came from immunoSEQ multiplex PCR; TCRdb's copy has only in-frame clones and leaves some out. The table includes tens of thousands of clones, approximately 91% detected once. Sample: PBMCs. The receptors were gathered from a human donor in good health. Some clones in this sample may be carry-over from other donors' samples. Each CDR3 is given with its conserved first and last residue. The D gene is left open where the match is weak. Clone size is shown for a subset of rows, as once, few, many or a class of expanded clone.

j_call v_call clone_size d_call cdr3_nt cdr3_aa
TRBJ2-5 TRBV6-1 . TRBD2 TGTGCCAGCAGTGATTACCAACCCTTCTATAGCGGGGGGGCCCTTGAGACCCAGTACTTC CASSDYQPFYSGGALETQYF
TRBJ2-1 TRBV19 . TRBD2 TGTGCCAGTAGTCCCCCCTGGACTAGCGGGGGGTCCTACAATGAGCAGTTCTTC CASSPPWTSGGSYNEQFF
TRBJ2-7 TRBV7-9 . TRBD2 TGTGCCAGCAGCCGAACCGGACTAGCGGGAGTAGAGCAGTACTTC CASSRTGLAGVEQYF
TRBJ2-2 TRBV7-3 . . TGTGCCAGCAGCTTAGGAACAGGGCCCACCGGGGAGCTGTTTTTT CASSLGTGPTGELFF
TRBJ2-1 TRBV29-1 . . TGCAGCGCCGGGACTCCCATGGGGGAGTTCTTC CSAGTPMGEFF
TRBJ1-1 TRBV14 . . TGTGCCAGCAGCCAGACAAGAAACACTGAAGCTTTCTTT CASSQTRNTEAFF
TRBJ1-4 TRBV30 . . TGTGCCTGGAGTGTAATGGCAGGCTCTAATGAAAAACTGTTTTTT CAWSVMAGSNEKLFF
TRBJ1-2 TRBV7-2 few . TGTGCCAGCACCTTCCCGGACAGCTCTGGCTACACCTTC CASTFPDSSGYTF
TRBJ2-7 TRBV5-1 . TRBD1 TGCGCCAGCAGCTTGGCCGTTGGACAGGGAATTAGGCAGTACTTC CASSLAVGQGIRQYF
TRBJ1-2 TRBV7-8 once TRBD1 TGTGCCAGCAGACAGGGGTTGGGAGGCTACACCTTC CASRQGLGGYTF
TRBJ1-2 TRBV11-1 . . TGTGCCAGCACGAGGGAATCCGATGGCTACACCTTC CASTRESDGYTF
TRBJ2-1 TRBV25-1 . TRBD2 TGTGCCAGCAGTGCCCTAGCGGGACTGACAAATGAGCAGTTCTTC CASSALAGLTNEQFF
TRBJ1-1 TRBV10-3 . TRBD1 TGTGCCATCAGTAGGACAGGGGGAGACACTGAAGCTTTCTTT CAISRTGGDTEAFF
TRBJ2-1 TRBV2 . TRBD2 TGTGCCAGCAGTAACCAGGGACTAGCGGGAGAGGAGCAGTTCTTC CASSNQGLAGEEQFF
TRBJ1-2 TRBV7-9 . . TGTGCCAGCAGCTTAGGTGACATAATTTGGGACAACGATAACTATGGCTACACCTTC CASSLGDIIWDNDNYGYTF
TRBJ2-7 TRBV6-5 . TRBD1 TGTGCCAGCAAGATAGACAGGGGTACCTACGAGCAGTACTTC CASKIDRGTYEQYF
TRBJ1-3 TRBV4-1 . . TGCGCCAGCAGCCAACTAATGGCGGCTGGAAACACCATATATTTT CASSQLMAAGNTIYF
TRBJ2-7 TRBV16 . TRBD1 TGTGCCAGCAGATCCGACAGGGTCTCCTACGAGCAGTACTTC CASRSDRVSYEQYF
TRBJ1-2 TRBV5-1 . TRBD1 TGCGCCAGCAGCTTGGACAGGGGGAGCTACACCTTC CASSLDRGSYTF
TRBJ1-6 TRBV4-2 . . TGTGCCAGCAGCCAAGACGGGGAAAATTCACCCCTCCACTTT CASSQDGENSPLHF
TRBJ1-6 TRBV10-3 . . TGTGCCATCAGTGAGTCAAGCAGGGCGGGGAATTCACCCCTCCACTTT CAISESSRAGNSPLHF
TRBJ2-3 TRBV7-2 . . TGTGCCAGCAGCTTAGAGCGCGCAGATACGCAGTATTTT CASSLERADTQYF
TRBJ1-6 TRBV6-5 . . TGTGCCAGCAGCTCCGGGTTCTACCTAAATTCACCCCTCCACTTT CASSSGFYLNSPLHF
TRBJ2-5 TRBV5-4 . . TGTGCCAGCAGCGTAAAGGGACTTAGGGAGACCCAGTACTTC CASSVKGLRETQYF
TRBJ2-3 TRBV25-1 . TRBD2 TGTGCCAGCAGTGAATCCCACTCATCTAGCGGGACAGATACGCAGTATTTT CASSESHSSSGTDTQYF
TRBJ2-1 TRBV7-2 . TRBD2 TGTGCCAGCAGACCCCGGGGTAGCGGGAGTAATGAGCAGTTCTTC CASRPRGSGSNEQFF
TRBJ1-2 TRBV5-8 . . TGTGCCAGCAGCCCCGGGGGGGGGCTTGGCTACACCTTC CASSPGGGLGYTF
TRBJ1-2 TRBV4-3 . . TGCGCCAGCAGCCAAGAGGGGGGAAGAAGCGGCTACACCTTC CASSQEGGRSGYTF
TRBJ1-1 TRBV25-1 . TRBD1 TGTGCCAGCAGGACAGGGGGACGGACTGAAGCTTTCTTT CASRTGGRTEAFF
TRBJ2-1 TRBV11-2 many . TGTGCCAGCAGCTTAGTAGCAGGACAGTGGAACAATGAGCAGTTCTTC CASSLVAGQWNNEQFF
TRBJ1-2 TRBV6-5 once . TGTGCCAGCAGTACAAGACTTAACTATGGCTACACCTTC CASSTRLNYGYTF
TRBJ2-1 TRBV19 . TRBD1 TGTGCCAGTAGTAGCCGGGACAGGGGGCTCAATGAGCAGTTCTTC CASSSRDRGLNEQFF
TRBJ1-1 TRBV18 . . TGTGCCAGCTCACCACGCGGACAGATGAACACTGAAGCTTTCTTT CASSPRGQMNTEAFF
TRBJ2-3 TRBV4-1 . . TGCGCCAGCAGCCAAGAGGTCAGACAAGCAGATACGCAGTATTTT CASSQEVRQADTQYF
TRBJ1-5 TRBV7-9 once . TGTGCCAGCAGCTCCAGGGTTAGCAATCAGCCCCAGCATTTT CASSSRVSNQPQHF
TRBJ1-5 TRBV2 . . TGTGCCAGCGGGCAGGCAGGTGGCAATCAGCCCCAGCATTTT CASGQAGGNQPQHF
TRBJ2-7 TRBV25-1 few . TGTGCCAGCAGTGAATACGTAAGCGGGCTCGGGGAGCAGTACTTC CASSEYVSGLGEQYF
TRBJ1-6 TRBV7-9 . TRBD1 TGTGCCAGCAGCACTGACAGGGAGGACGCCTATAATTCACCCCTCCACTTT CASSTDREDAYNSPLHF
TRBJ1-2 TRBV4-3 few . TGCGCCAGCAGCCAAGATGGGGGGAAAAACTATGGCTACACCTTC CASSQDGGKNYGYTF
TRBJ2-6 TRBV19 once . TGTGCCAGTAGTATTGGTGGCGGTTACTCTGGGGCCAACGTCCTGACTTTC CASSIGGGYSGANVLTF
TRBJ2-5 TRBV5-6 . TRBD2 TGTGCCAGCAGTCCACTAGCGGGAGAAGAGACCCAGTACTTC CASSPLAGEETQYF
TRBJ1-1 TRBV7-2 . . TGTGCCAGCAGCAGTAAACTGATTAACACTGAAGCTTTCTTT CASSSKLINTEAFF
TRBJ2-1 TRBV29-1 . . TGCAGCGTTGGACTGCGACTACACTCCTACAATGAGCAGTTCTTC CSVGLRLHSYNEQFF
TRBJ1-2 TRBV4-3 . . TGCGCCAGCAGCCAAGATAAGGGGAGGGGGGGCTACACCTTC CASSQDKGRGGYTF
TRBJ2-6 TRBV7-9 . TRBD1 TGTGCCAGCAACGAACAACAGGGGTCTGGGGCCAACGTCCTGACTTTC CASNEQQGSGANVLTF
TRBJ1-1 TRBV7-9 . . TGTGCCAGCAGCTCAAATGCAGGAGGATATAACACTGAAGCTTTCTTT CASSSNAGGYNTEAFF
TRBJ2-2 TRBV2 . . TGTGCCAGCAGTGATCCGGGGGAGAACACCGGGGAGCTGTTTTTT CASSDPGENTGELFF
TRBJ2-6 TRBV4-3 once . TGCGCCAGCAGCCAAGATCTCACGGGAACTGGGGCCAACGTCCTGACTTTC CASSQDLTGTGANVLTF
TRBJ2-7 TRBV2 . . TGTGCCAGCAGTGAGGGACACCCCTCCTACGAGCAGTACTTC CASSEGHPSYEQYF
TRBJ2-3 TRBV14 . TRBD2 TGTGCCAGCAGCCAAGATTCCGGGGGGGCCGGAGATACGCAGTATTTT CASSQDSGGAGDTQYF
TRBJ1-2 TRBV7-8 . . TGTGCCAGCAGTCCGTTCGTAGGGGGATTCTATGGCTACACCTTC CASSPFVGGFYGYTF
TRBJ2-2 TRBV7-8 . TRBD1 TGTGCCAGCAGCAAACAGGGGCACACCGGGGAGCTGTTTTTT CASSKQGHTGELFF
TRBJ2-3 TRBV7-2 . . TGTGCCAGCAGCTTAGCCGCGACTCCCTGGGATACGCAGTATTTT CASSLAATPWDTQYF